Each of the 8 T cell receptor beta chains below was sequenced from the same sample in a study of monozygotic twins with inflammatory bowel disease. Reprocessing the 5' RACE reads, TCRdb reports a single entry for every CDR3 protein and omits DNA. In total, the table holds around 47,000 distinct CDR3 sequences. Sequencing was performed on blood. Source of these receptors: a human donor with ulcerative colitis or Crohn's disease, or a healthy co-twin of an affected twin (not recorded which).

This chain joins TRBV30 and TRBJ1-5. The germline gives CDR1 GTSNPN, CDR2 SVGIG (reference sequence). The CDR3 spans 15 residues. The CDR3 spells CAWSVGGNLNQPQHF. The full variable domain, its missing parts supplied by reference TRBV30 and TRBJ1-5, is SQTIHQWPATLVQPVGSPLSLECTVEGTSNPNLYWYRQAAGRGLQLLFYSVGIGQISSEVPQNLSASRPQDRQFILSSKKLLLSDSGFYLCAWSVGGNLNQPQHFGDGTRLSIL.

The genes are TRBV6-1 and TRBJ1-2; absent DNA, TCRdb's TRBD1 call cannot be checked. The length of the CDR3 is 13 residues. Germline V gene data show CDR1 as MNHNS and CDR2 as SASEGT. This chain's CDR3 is CASGDRGRRLGTF.

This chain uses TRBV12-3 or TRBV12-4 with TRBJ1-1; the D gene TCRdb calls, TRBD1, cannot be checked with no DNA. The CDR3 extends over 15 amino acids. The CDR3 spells CASSSRQTLNTEAFF.

CDR3: CAGIAGGPYNEQFF. This chain uses TRBV30 with TRBJ2-1; TCRdb's D call of TRBD1 is untestable without DNA. The CDR3 consists of 14 residues. CDR1 GTSNPN and CDR2 SVGIG come from the germline V gene (reference sequence). The full variable domain, with the rest looked up from reference TRBV30 and TRBJ2-1, is SQTIHQWPATLVQPVGSPLSLECTVEGTSNPNLYWYRQAAGRGLQLLFYSVGIGQISSEVPQNLSASRPQDRQFILSSKKLLLSDSGFYLCAGIAGGPYNEQFFGPGTRLTVL.

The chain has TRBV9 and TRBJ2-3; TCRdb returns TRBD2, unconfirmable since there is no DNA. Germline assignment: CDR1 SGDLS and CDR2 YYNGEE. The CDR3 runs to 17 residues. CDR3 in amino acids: CASSVGERERLRDTQYF.

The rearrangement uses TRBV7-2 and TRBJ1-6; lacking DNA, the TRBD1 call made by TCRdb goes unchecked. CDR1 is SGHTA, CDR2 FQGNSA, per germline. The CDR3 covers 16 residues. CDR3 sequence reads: CASSSTGQAYNSPLHF.

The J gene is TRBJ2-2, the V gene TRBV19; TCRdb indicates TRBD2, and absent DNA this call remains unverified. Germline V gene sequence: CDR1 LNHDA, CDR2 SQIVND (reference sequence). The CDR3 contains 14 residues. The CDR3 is CASRGDSYTGELFF.

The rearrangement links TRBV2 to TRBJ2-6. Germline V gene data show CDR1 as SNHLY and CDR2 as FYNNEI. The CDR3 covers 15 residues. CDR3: CASSDDLSGANVLTF.